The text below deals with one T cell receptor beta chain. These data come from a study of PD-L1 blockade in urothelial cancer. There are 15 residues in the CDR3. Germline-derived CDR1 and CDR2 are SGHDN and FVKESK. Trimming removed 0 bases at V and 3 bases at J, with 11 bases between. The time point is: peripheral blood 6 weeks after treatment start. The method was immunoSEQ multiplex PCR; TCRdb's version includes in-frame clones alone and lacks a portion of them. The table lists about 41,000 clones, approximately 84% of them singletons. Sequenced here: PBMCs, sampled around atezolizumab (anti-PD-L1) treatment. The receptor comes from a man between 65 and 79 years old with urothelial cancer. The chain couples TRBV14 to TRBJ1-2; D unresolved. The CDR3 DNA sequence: TGTGCCAGCAGCCAAGATTTACAGCCGTACTATGGCTACACCTTC. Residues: CASSQDLQPYYGYTF.